This record covers a single T cell receptor beta chain. Its specificity is not known. 60 Vbeta and 13 Jbeta primers were used in PCR. Only in-frame clones appear in the TCRdb table, and some are missing; sequencing was by immunoSEQ multiplex PCR. The data show about 130,000 clones, over 60% seen once. Between the trimmed V and J ends, which lost 6 bases and 2 bases, there was a span of 18 bases. Per the germline V gene, CDR1 is MNHEY and CDR2 is SMNVEV (reference sequence). The CDR3 sequence is 16 residues long. This specimen belongs to a study of cytomegalovirus exposure and HLA in healthy donors. Notes on the study in general: DRB1 had the most TCR associations and HLA-C the fewest, a later analysis found, with rates varying by HLA locus. CMV serostatus stood as the only immune exposure information on hand. There were some public TCRs occurring in many donors, but most TCR sequences were rare. In an earlier analysis, in several hundred donors, most V segments appeared productive either ~87% or ~30% of the time.

The V and J genes are TRBV27 and TRBJ2-3; D remains unclear. The specimen sequenced was PBMCs. The clonotype was recovered from a woman aged 40-49 years in good health and CMV-seropositive. The chain's CDR3 is CASSYLAATLTDTQYF. CDR3 nucleotides: TGTGCCAGCAGCTACTTAGCAGCGACGCTCACAGATACGCAGTATTTT.